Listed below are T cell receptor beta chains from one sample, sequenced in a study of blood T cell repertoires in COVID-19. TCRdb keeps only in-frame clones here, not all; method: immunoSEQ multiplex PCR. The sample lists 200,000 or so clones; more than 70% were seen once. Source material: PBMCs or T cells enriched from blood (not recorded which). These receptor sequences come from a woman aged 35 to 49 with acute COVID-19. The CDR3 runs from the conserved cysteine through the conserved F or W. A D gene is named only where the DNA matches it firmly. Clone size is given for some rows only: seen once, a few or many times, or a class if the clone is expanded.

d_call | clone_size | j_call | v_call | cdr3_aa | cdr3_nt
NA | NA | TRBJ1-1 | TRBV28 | CASSTPSGAFF | TGTGCCAGCAGTACCCCCTCGGGAGCTTTCTTT
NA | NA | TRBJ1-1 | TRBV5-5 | CASSLVVGKDTEAFF | TGTGCCAGCAGCTTGGTGGTCGGGAAGGACACTGAAGCTTTCTTT
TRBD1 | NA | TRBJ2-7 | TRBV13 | CASSRPGQDDEQYF | TGTGCCAGCAGCAGACCGGGACAGGACGACGAGCAGTACTTC
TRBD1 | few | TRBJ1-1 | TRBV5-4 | CASTPGGQENTEAFF | TGTGCCAGCACCCCAGGGGGACAGGAGAACACTGAAGCTTTCTTT
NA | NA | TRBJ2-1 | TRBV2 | CASMNSYYNEQFF | TGTGCCAGCATGAACAGTTACTACAATGAGCAGTTCTTC
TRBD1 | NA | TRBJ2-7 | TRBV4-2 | CASSQDSPGTGNRPTQQYF | TGTGCCAGCAGCCAAGATTCTCCCGGGACAGGTAACAGACCTACCCAGCAGTACTTC
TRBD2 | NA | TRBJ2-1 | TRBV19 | CASSIDHDSGMMYQFF | TGTGCCAGTAGTATAGATCATGATAGCGGGATGATGTATCAGTTCTTC
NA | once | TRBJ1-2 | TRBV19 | CASAGGYGYTF | TGTGCCAGTGCGGGGGGCTATGGCTACACCTTC
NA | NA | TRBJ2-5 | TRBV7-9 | CASSLGLETQYF | TGTGCCAGCAGCTTAGGGCTAGAGACCCAGTACTTC
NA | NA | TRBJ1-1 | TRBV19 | CASKNRVMNTEAFF | TGTGCCAGTAAAAACAGGGTCATGAACACTGAAGCTTTCTTT
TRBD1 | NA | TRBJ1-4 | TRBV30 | CAWRGQGWEKLFF | TGTGCCTGGAGGGGACAGGGGTGGGAAAAACTGTTTTTT
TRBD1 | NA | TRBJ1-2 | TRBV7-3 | CASSLTGDRGGYGYTF | TGTGCCAGCAGCTTAACGGGGGACAGGGGAGGGTATGGCTACACCTTC
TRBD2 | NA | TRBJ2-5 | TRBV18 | CASSPRASGETQYF | TGTGCCAGCTCACCAAGGGCTAGCGGAGAGACCCAGTACTTC
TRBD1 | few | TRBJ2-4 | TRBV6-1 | CASSEIRGNIQYF | TGTGCCAGCAGTGAAATCAGGGGGAACATTCAGTACTTC
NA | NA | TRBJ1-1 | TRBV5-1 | CASRKAGAGTEAFF | TGCGCCAGCAGAAAAGCAGGGGCCGGCACTGAAGCTTTCTTT
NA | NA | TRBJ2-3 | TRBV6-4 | CASSDSGSAGTQYF | TGTGCCAGCAGTGATTCCGGGTCAGCCGGTACGCAGTATTTT
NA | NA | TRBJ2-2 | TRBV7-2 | CASSLLTGELFF | TGTGCCAGCAGCTTACTCACCGGGGAGCTGTTTTTT
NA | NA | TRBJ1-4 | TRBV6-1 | CASSDSQVKLFF | TGTGCCAGCAGTGATAGTCAGGTCAAACTGTTTTTT
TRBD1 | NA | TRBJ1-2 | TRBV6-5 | CASRPGQGGGYTF | TGTGCCAGCAGACCCGGACAGGGTGGAGGCTACACCTTC
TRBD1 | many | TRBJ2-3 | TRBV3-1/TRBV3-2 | CASSQGTGYTDTQYF | TGTGCCAGCAGCCAAGGGACAGGGTACACAGATACGCAGTATTTT
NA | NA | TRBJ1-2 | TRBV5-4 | CASSLAGSYGYTF | TGTGCCAGCAGCTTGGCCGGGTCCTATGGCTACACCTTC
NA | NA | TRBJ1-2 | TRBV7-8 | CASSQNSGKAYGYTF | TGTGCCAGCAGCCAGAACTCAGGGAAAGCGTATGGCTACACCTTC
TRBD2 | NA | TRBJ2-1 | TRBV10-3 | CAISETPSGDSYNEQFF | TGTGCCATCAGTGAAACCCCCAGCGGGGACTCCTACAATGAGCAGTTCTTC
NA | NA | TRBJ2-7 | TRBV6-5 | CASSYNSPSYEQYF | TGTGCCAGCAGTTACAACAGTCCATCCTACGAGCAGTACTTC
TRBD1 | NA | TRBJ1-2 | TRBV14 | CASSPRVGGYYGYTF | TGTGCCAGCAGCCCCCGGGTAGGGGGCTACTATGGCTACACCTTC
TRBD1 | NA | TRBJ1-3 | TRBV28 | CASSSGQGFASGNTIYF | TGTGCCAGCAGTTCGGGACAGGGCTTTGCCTCTGGAAACACCATATATTTT
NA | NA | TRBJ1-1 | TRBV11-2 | CASRPLWGANTEAFF | TGTGCCAGCAGGCCCCTCTGGGGAGCGAACACTGAAGCTTTCTTT
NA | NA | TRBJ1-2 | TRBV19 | CASSRQGTYGYTF | TGTGCCAGTAGTCGCCAGGGAACCTATGGCTACACCTTC
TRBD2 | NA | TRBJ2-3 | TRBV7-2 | CASRAGLAGGLGDTQYF | TGTGCCAGCAGGGCCGGACTAGCGGGAGGGTTGGGAGATACGCAGTATTTT
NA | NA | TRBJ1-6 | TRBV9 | CASSVAIEAGVNSPLHF | TGTGCCAGCAGCGTAGCTATTGAGGCAGGGGTTAATTCACCCCTCCACTTT
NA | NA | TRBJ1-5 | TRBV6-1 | CASSENSPHQPQHF | TGTGCCAGCAGTGAAAACAGTCCGCATCAGCCCCAGCATTTT
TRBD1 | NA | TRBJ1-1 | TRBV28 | CASSEDRDTEAFF | TGTGCCAGCAGTGAAGACAGGGACACTGAAGCTTTCTTT
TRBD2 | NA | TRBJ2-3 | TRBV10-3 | CAISEPRLAGTDTQYF | TGTGCCATCAGTGAGCCCCGACTAGCGGGAACAGATACGCAGTATTTT
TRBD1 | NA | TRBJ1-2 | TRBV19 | CASRDGQGGRGYTF | TGTGCCAGTAGGGATGGACAGGGCGGACGTGGCTACACCTTC
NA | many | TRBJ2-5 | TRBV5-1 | CASSEERGQETQYF | TGCGCCAGCAGCGAGGAACGGGGCCAAGAGACCCAGTACTTC
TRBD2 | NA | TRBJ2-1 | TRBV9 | CASTGLADHEQFF | TGTGCCAGTACGGGACTAGCGGACCATGAGCAGTTCTTC
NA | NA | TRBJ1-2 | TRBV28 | CASSHPRGGRGYGYTF | TGTGCCAGCAGTCACCCACGCGGGGGCAGGGGCTATGGCTACACCTTC
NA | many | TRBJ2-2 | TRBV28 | CASSSPGQWNGELFF | TGTGCCAGCAGCTCCCCCGGACAGTGGAACGGGGAGCTGTTTTTT
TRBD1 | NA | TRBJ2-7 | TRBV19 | CASSIGTDEQYF | TGTGCCAGTAGTATTGGGACAGACGAGCAGTACTTC
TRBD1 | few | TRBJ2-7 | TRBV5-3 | CARSWEDRGLAYEQYF | TGTGCCAGAAGCTGGGAGGACAGGGGGCTCGCCTACGAGCAGTACTTC
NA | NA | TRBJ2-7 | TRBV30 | CAWSVSGDEQYF | TGTGCCTGGAGTGTATCGGGGGACGAGCAGTACTTC
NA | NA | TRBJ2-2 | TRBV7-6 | CASSLSMNTGELFF | TGTGCCAGCAGCTTATCTATGAACACCGGGGAGCTGTTTTTT
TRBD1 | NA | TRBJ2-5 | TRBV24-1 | CATRAGTGGGETQYF | TGTGCCACCAGGGCCGGGACAGGGGGCGGTGAGACCCAGTACTTC
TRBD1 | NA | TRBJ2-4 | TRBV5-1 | CASSLDWTGNYIQYF | TGCGCCAGCAGCTTGGATTGGACAGGGAATTACATTCAGTACTTC
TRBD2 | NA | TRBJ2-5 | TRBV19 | CASSMRAGLGGQETQYF | TGTGCCAGTAGTATGCGGGCGGGACTAGGGGGGCAAGAGACCCAGTACTTC
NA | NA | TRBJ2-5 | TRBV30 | CAWSVQIDMYQETQYF | TGTGCCTGGAGTGTACAGATAGACATGTACCAAGAGACCCAGTACTTC
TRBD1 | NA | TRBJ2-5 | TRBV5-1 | CASSSPQGVETQYF | TGCGCCAGCAGTTCGCCACAGGGGGTAGAGACCCAGTACTTC
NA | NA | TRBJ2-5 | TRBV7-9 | CASSSPGGGRETQYF | TGTGCCAGCAGCTCCCCTGGGGGGGGGCGGGAGACCCAGTACTTC
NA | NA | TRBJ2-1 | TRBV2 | CANPGRGSSYNEQFF | TGTGCCAACCCAGGTAGAGGGAGCTCCTACAATGAGCAGTTCTTC
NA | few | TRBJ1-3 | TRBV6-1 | CASSEGGLSSGNTIYF | TGTGCCAGCAGTGAAGGGGGGCTAAGCTCTGGAAACACCATATATTTT
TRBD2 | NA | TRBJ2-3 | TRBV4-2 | CASSRDTSGTTDTQYF | TGTGCCAGCAGCCGGGACACTAGCGGCACCACAGATACGCAGTATTTT
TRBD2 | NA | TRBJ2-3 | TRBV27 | CASSFLIAGVGTDTQYF | TGTGCCAGCAGTTTCCTCATAGCGGGAGTAGGCACAGATACGCAGTATTTT
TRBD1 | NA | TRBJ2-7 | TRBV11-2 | CASLREQGAGEQYF | TGTGCCAGTCTTAGGGAACAGGGGGCAGGCGAGCAGTACTTC
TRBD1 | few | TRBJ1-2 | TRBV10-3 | CAIRDRGLNYGYTF | TGTGCCATCCGGGACAGGGGGCTTAACTATGGCTACACCTTC
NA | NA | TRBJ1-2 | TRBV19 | CASSIEAAYGYTF | TGTGCCAGTAGTATCGAGGCAGCCTATGGCTACACCTTC